These T cell receptor beta chains were read from a single sample in a study of blood T cells in healthy people across ages. A single record per CDR3 protein comes from TCRdb applying MiXCR to the 5' RACE reads. The sample has fewer than 700,000 distinct CDR3 sequences; less than 45% are singletons. The sequencing sample was made of blood. The receptors stem from an elderly man in good health. Each CDR3 is given with its conserved first and last residue. The order of the fields is V gene, D gene, J gene, clone size, CDR3 protein, CDR3 DNA. A D gene is named only where the DNA matches it firmly. Size is stated for part of the rows, as once, few or many counts, or as a class when the clone is expanded.

TRBV20-1	TRBD2	TRBJ2-3	few	CSARDLGLAGRTDTQYF	TGCAGTGCTAGAGATCTAGGACTAGCGGGAAGAACAGATACGCAGTATTTT
TRBV7-2	NA	TRBJ1-4	NA	CASSLVPTTNEKLFF	TGTGCCAGCAGCTTAGTCCCGACAACTAATGAAAAACTGTTTTTT
TRBV6-2/TRBV6-3	TRBD1	TRBJ2-2	NA	CASSQGQGANTGELFF	TGTGCCAGCAGCCAAGGGCAGGGGGCGAACACCGGGGAGCTGTTTTTT
TRBV27	NA	TRBJ2-5	NA	CASTHDREGGETQYF	TGTGCCAGCACCCATGACAGGGAGGGAGGAGAGACCCAGTACTTC
TRBV20-1	TRBD2	TRBJ2-5	few	CSALMREFSETQYF	TGCAGTGCTTTAATGCGGGAGTTTTCAGAGACCCAGTACTTC
TRBV18	TRBD2	TRBJ2-1	NA	CASSPSTSGRARGEQFF	TGTGCCAGCTCACCTTCTACTAGCGGGAGGGCCAGGGGTGAGCAGTTCTTC
TRBV7-8	TRBD1	TRBJ2-6	few	CASSLSDRAMAGANVLTF	TGTGCCAGCAGCTTATCTGACAGGGCTATGGCCGGGGCCAACGTCCTGACTTTC
TRBV7-2	TRBD2	TRBJ2-7	NA	CASSLSGTSGIVYEQYF	TGTGCCAGCAGCTTATCCGGGACTAGCGGGATAGTCTACGAGCAGTACTTC
TRBV20-1	TRBD2	TRBJ2-1	NA	CSAPPSGRGNNEQFF	TGCAGTGCCCCACCTAGCGGGAGGGGAAACAATGAGCAGTTCTTC
TRBV20-1	TRBD2	TRBJ2-7	NA	CSTPGTRASEQYF	TGCAGTACTCCCGGGACTAGGGCAAGCGAGCAGTACTTC
TRBV20-1	NA	TRBJ1-1	NA	CSALLMNTEAFF	TGCAGTGCTCTATTAATGAACACTGAAGCTTTCTTT
TRBV6-7	TRBD2	TRBJ2-3	NA	CASSYCGRGCTDTQYF	TGTGCCAGCAGTTATTGTGGGCGGGGGTGCACAGATACGCAGTATTTT
TRBV5-1	TRBD2	TRBJ2-3	few	CASSGTRDTQYF	TGCGCCAGCAGCGGGACTAGAGATACGCAGTATTTT
TRBV6-2/TRBV6-3	TRBD2	TRBJ2-2	NA	CASQGGEGLVWTGELFF	TGTGCCAGCCAGGGAGGGGAAGGACTGGTTTGGACCGGGGAGCTGTTTTTT
TRBV28	NA	TRBJ2-5	many	CASGQGGRETQYF	TGTGCCAGCGGGCAGGGGGGACGGGAGACCCAGTACTTC
TRBV5-1	NA	TRBJ2-2	NA	CASSRRSGELFF	TGCGCCAGCAGCCGGAGGAGCGGGGAGCTGTTTTTT